This TCR beta chain came from a study of T cells in Graves' hyperthyroidism and ophthalmopathy. Study outcomes and limitations: By a 13 V-J model, ophthalmopathy was set apart from stable hyperthyroidism. The model made its ophthalmopathy prediction, and onset followed a median approximately six months later.

The CDR3 regions of TCR beta were amplified from RNA transcripts. First-round RT-PCR targeting the TCR CDR3 was performed with the HTBI primer set. TCRdb analysed the multiplex PCR reads with MiXCR anew, one entry per CDR3 protein. The sample consists of 75,000 to 100,000 distinct CDR3 sequences, approximately 40% of them appearing once. The CDR3 runs 15 residues. V lost 5 bases and J lost 1; bases outside the gene matches: 5. Germline CDR1 SEHNR, CDR2 FQNEAQ (reference sequence). Turning to this clonotype: The antigen remains unidentified.

It was uncontrolled infection, other autoimmune disease, pregnancy or lactation that excluded patients. V gene TRBV7-9 combines with J gene TRBJ2-5; 9 bases are shared with TRBD2. Sequencing input: peripheral blood or thyroid tissue (not recorded which). The sequence was collected from a woman aged 25 to 45 with Graves' hyperthyroidism. CDR3 residues: CASSHGLAFQETQYF. The CDR3 DNA reads as TGTGCCAGCAGCCATGGACTAGCGTTCCAAGAGACCCAGTACTTC.